The sequence of this T cell receptor beta chain was determined in a study of control samples from healthy donors and cancer patients. The CDR3 totals 15 residues. With V trimmed by 7 bases and J by 2 bases, 8 bases remained unmatched. Germline CDR1 and CDR2: SGHVS and FQNEAQ. The protocol was immunoSEQ multiplex PCR, while the TCRdb copy is restricted to in-frame clones and leaves out a portion. The sample yields approximately 130,000 clones, around 87% seen once. This chain joins TRBV7-8 and TRBJ2-3; TRBD1 agrees at 8 bases. Material: blood. The origin of this receptor is a man in his 60s in good health. CDR3 sequence: CASTHGQGYTDTQYF. CDR3 in DNA: TGTGCCAGCACCCACGGACAGGGCTACACAGATACGCAGTATTTT.